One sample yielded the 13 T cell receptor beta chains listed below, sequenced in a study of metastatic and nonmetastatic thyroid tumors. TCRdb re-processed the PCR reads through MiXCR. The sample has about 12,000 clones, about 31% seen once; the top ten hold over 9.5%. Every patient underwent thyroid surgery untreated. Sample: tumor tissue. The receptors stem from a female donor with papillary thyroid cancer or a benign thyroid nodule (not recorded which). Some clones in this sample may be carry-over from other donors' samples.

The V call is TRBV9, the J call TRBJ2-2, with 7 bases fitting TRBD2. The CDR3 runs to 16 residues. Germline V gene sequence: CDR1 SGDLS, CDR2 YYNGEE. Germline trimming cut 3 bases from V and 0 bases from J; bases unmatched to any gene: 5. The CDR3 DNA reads TGTGCCAGCAGCGCCGGGAGCGGGGCGAACACCGGGGAGCTGTTTTTT. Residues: CASSAGSGANTGELFF.

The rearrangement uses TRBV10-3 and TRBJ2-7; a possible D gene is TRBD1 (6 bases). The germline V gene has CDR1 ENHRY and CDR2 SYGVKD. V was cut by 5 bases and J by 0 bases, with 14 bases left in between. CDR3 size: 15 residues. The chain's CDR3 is CAISTLRGTSYEQYF. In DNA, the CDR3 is TGTGCCATCAGTACCCTCAGGGGTACCTCCTACGAGCAGTACTTC.

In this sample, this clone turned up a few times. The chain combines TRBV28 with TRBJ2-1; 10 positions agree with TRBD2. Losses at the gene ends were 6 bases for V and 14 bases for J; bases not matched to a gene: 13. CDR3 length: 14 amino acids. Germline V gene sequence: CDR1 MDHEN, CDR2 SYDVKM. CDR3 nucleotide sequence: TGTGCCAGCAGCCCAGCGGGAGGGCCGAAGGGAAAGTTCTTC. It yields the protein CASSPAGGPKGKFF. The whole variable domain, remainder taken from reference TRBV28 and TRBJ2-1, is DVKVTQSSRYLVKRTGEKVFLECVQDMDHENMFWYRQDPGLGLRLIYFSYDVKMKEKGDIPEGYSVSREKKERFSLILESASTNQTSMYLCASSPAGGPKGKFFGPGTRLTVL.

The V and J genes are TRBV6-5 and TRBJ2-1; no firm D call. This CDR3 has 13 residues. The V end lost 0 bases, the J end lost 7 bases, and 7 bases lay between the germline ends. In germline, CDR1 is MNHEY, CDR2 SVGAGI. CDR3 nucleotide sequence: TGTGCCAGCAGTTACTCGCCTGAGAATGAGCAGTTCTTC. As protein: CASSYSPENEQFF.

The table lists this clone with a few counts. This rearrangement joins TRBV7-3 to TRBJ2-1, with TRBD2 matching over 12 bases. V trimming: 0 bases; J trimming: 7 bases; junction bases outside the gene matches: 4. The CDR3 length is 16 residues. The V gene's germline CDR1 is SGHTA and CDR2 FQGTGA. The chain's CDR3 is CASSLTLAGGQNEQFF. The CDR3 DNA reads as TGTGCCAGCAGCTTAACCCTAGCGGGGGGGCAAAATGAGCAGTTCTTC. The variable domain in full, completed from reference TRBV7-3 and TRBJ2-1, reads GAGVSQTPSNKVTEKGKYVELRCDPISGHTALYWYRQSLGQGPEFLIYFQGTGAADDSGLPNDRFFAVRPEGSVSTLKIQRTERGDSAVYLCASSLTLAGGQNEQFFGPGTRLTVL.

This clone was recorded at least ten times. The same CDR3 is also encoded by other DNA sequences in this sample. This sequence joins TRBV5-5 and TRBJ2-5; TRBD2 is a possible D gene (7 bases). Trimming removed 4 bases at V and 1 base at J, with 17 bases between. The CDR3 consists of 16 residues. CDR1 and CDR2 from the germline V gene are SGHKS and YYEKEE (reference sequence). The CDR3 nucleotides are TGTGCCAGCAGCATAAGGGCAGGGGAGGGCCAAGAGACCCAGTACTTC. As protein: CASSIRAGEGQETQYF.

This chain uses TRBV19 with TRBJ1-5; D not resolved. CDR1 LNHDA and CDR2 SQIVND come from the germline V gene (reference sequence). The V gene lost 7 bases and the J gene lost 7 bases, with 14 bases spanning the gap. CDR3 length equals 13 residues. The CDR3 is CASTLAGKQPQHF. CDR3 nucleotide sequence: TGTGCCAGTACCCTAGCCGGAAAGCAGCCCCAGCATTTT.

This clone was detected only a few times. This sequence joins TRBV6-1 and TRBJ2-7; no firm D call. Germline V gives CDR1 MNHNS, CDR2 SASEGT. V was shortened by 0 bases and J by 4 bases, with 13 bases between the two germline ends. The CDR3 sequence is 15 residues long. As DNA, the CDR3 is TGTGCCAGCAGTGAAGCTCTGTACTTGACGTACGAGCAGTACTTC. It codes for CASSEALYLTYEQYF.

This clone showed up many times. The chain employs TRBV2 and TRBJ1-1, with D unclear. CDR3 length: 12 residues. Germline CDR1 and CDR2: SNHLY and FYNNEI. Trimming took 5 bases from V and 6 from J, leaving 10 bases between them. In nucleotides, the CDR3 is TGTGCCAGCAGTTACGCGGGGTCTGAAGCTTTCTTT. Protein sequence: CASSYAGSEAFF.

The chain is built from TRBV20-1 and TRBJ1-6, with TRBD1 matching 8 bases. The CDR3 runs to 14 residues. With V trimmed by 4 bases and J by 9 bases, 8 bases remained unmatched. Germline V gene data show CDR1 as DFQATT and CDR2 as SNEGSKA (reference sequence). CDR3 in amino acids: CSATDRGISSPLHF. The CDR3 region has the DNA TGCAGTGCTACCGACAGGGGCATTAGTTCACCCCTCCACTTT.

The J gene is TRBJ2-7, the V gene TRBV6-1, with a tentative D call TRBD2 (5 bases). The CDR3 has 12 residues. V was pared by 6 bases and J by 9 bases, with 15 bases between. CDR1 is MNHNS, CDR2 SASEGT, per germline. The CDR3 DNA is TGTGCCAGCAGAGGCGGGCCGACTCTGCAGTACTTC. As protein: CASRGGPTLQYF.

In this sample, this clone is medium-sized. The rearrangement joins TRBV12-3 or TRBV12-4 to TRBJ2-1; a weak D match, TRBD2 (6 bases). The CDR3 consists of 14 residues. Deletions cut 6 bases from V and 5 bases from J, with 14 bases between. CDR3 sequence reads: CASSFGGGHNEQFF. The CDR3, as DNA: TGTGCCAGCAGCTTCGGGGGAGGCCACAATGAGCAGTTCTTC.

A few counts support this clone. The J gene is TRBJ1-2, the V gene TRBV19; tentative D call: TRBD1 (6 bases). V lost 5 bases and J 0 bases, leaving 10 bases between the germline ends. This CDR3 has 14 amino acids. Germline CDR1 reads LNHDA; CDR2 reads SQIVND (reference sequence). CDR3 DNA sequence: TGTGCCAGTAGTCGACAGGTCACTAACTATGGCTACACCTTC. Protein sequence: CASSRQVTNYGYTF.